This TCR beta chain was found in a study of T cells in Graves' hyperthyroidism and ophthalmopathy. Overall study findings and caveats: The blood repertoire included most of the expanded thyroid clonotypes above 0.001. Ophthalmopathy and stable hyperthyroidism were told apart by a 13 V-J model.

Points on this clonotype: Its target is unknown.

TCR beta CDR3 sequences were amplified from RNA transcripts. The HTBI primer set was used in a first-round RT-PCR of the TCR CDR3. TCRdb itself ran the multiplex PCR reads through MiXCR, one entry per CDR3 protein. The sample carries over 550,000 distinct CDR3 sequences, around 17% recorded once. Exclusion followed for patients with uncontrolled infection, other autoimmune disease, pregnancy or lactation. The study based diagnoses on clinical symptoms, serum thyroxine and TRAb, thyroid ultrasound and orbital computed tomography. The germline CDR1 and CDR2 sequences are MGHDK and SYGVNS. This CDR3 has 14 residues. The germline V and J ends were trimmed by 4 bases and 5 bases, with 15 bases remaining between them.

The chain is built from TRBV25-1 and TRBJ2-7; D remains unclear. This TCR was sampled from a woman aged 18-29 years with Graves' hyperthyroidism. The sequenced sample consisted of blood. CDR3 loop: CASSVKSTRNEQYF. CDR3 nucleotide sequence: TGTGCCAGCAGTGTCAAAAGCACTCGGAACGAGCAGTACTTC.